This T cell receptor (beta chain) was recorded in a study of CD8 T cells in ankylosing spondylitis. Study-wide results and caveats: Enrichment of disease-linked clones was reportedly significant in matched ankylosing spondylitis synovial fluid. Disease-linked clones proved CD8+ and comparatively uncommon in peripheral blood. Earlier studies detected some motif variants in reactive arthritis synovial fluid and blood.

TCR beta libraries were made by quantitative 5'-RACE with molecular barcodes. TCRdb re-analysed the 5' RACE reads in MiXCR, keeping a single row per CDR3 protein. Of over 130,000 distinct CDR3 sequences in the sample, 40% to 50% were seen once. The sample holds a few counts of this clonotype. Its antigen is not identified. This TCR was sampled from a male donor with ankylosing spondylitis. Sequenced material: synovial fluid, either unsorted or a sorted T cell fraction (not recorded which).

The CDR3 bases are TGTGCCAGCAGTTTATACCCAGGGAGGCATGGCTACACCTTC. Encoded protein: CASSLYPGRHGYTF. This sequence joins TRBV12-3 or TRBV12-4 and TRBJ1-2, with a tentative D call TRBD1 (5 bases). The CDR3 is made up of 14 amino acids. The V gene lost 2 bases and the J gene lost 6 bases, with 13 bases spanning the gap.